These 3 T cell receptor beta chains were all obtained from the same sample, sequenced in a study of identifying expanded T cells in peripheral blood. TCRdb keeps only in-frame clones here, not all; method: immunoSEQ multiplex PCR. The table records about 110,000 clones, 88% of them present only once. Sequencing input: blood. These receptors originate from a person aged 18 to 70 in good health.

This clone came up once. This chain connects TRBV18 to TRBJ2-5; possibly TRBD1 for D (6 bases). Germline assignment: CDR1 KGHSH and CDR2 LQKENI. V lost 5 bases to trimming and J lost 5 bases, with 12 bases between them. CDR3 length equals 13 residues. CDR3 protein: CASSSDQGETQYF. The CDR3, as DNA: TGTGCCAGCTCATCAGACCAGGGGGAGACCCAGTACTTC.

The chain has TRBV10-3 and TRBJ2-1; perhaps TRBD2 as D (5 bases). The CDR3 is 13 amino acids. Trimming took 3 bases from V and 7 from J, leaving 10 bases between them. The V gene's germline CDR1 is ENHRY and CDR2 SYGVKD. The CDR3 sequence: CAISDARGNEQFF. In DNA, the CDR3 is TGTGCCATCAGTGACGCGCGAGGGAATGAGCAGTTCTTC.

The rearrangement joins TRBV7-9 to TRBJ1-2; D is uncertain. V gave up 1 base and J gave up 4 bases, with 7 bases separating them. This CDR3 contains 13 residues. Germline lookup yields CDR1 SEHNR and CDR2 FQNEAQ (reference sequence). The CDR3 loop reads CASSLGYVYGYTF. DNA of the CDR3: TGTGCCAGCAGCTTAGGTTACGTCTATGGCTACACCTTC. Full variable domain (rest looked up from reference TRBV7-9 and TRBJ1-2): DTGVSQNPRHKITKRGQNVTFRCDPISEHNRLYWYRQTLGQGPEFLTYFQNEAQLEKSRLLSDRFSAERPKGSFSTLEIQRTEQGDSAMYLCASSLGYVYGYTFGSGTRLTVV.